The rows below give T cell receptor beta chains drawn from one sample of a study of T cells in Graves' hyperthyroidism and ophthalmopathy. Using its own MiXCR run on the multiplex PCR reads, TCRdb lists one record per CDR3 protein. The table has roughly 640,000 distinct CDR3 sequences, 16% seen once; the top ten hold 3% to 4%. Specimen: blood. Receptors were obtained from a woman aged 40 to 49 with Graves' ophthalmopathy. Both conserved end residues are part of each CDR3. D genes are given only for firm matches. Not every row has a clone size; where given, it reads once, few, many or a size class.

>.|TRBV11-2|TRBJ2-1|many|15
TGTGCCAGCAGCTCGGGATTGTTGACCTACAATGAGCAGTTCTTC
CASSSGLLTYNEQFF
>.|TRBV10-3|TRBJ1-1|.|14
TGTGCCATCAGTGAGGGACAGCCGAACACTGAAGCTTTCTTT
CAISEGQPNTEAFF
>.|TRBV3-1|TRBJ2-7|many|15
TGTGCCAGCAGCCAAGATTGGGGCGGATCCTACGAGCAGTACTTC
CASSQDWGGSYEQYF
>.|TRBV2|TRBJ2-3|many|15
TGTGCCAGCAGAAAGGGGGAGATTTGGACAGATACGCAGTATTTT
CASRKGEIWTDTQYF
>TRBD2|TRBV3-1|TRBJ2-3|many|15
TGTGCCAGCAGCCACAGCGGGAGAGGGGTAGATACGCAGTATTTT
CASSHSGRGVDTQYF
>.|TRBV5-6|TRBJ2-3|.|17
TGTGCCAGCAGCTTCCTCCTCGGGGCGTCAAGCACAGATACGCAGTATTTT
CASSFLLGASSTDTQYF
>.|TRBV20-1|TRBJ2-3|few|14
TGCAGTGCTAGCCTCTATCTTAGCACAGATACGCAGTATTTT
CSASLYLSTDTQYF
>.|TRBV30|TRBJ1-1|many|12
TGTGCCTGGACAGGGAGGTACACTGAAGCTTTCTTT
CAWTGRYTEAFF
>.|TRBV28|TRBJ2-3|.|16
TGTGCCAGCAGCCTCCGCAGCTCGGGCAGCACAGATACGCAGTATTTT
CASSLRSSGSTDTQYF
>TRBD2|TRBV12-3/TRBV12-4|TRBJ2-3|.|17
TGTGCCAGCAGTTTCGGCGAGGGGCTAGCGGGGATAGATACGCAGTATTTT
CASSFGEGLAGIDTQYF
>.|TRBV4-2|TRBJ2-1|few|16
TGTGCCAGCAGCCAGTCGGCGGGCCGGCCTGTGGATGAGCAGTTCTTC
CASSQSAGRPVDEQFF
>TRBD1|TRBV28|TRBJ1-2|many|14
TGTGCCAGCAGCCCGGGACAGGGGATCTATGGCTACACCTTC
CASSPGQGIYGYTF
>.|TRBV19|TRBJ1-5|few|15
TGTGCCAGTAGTATTTTCGCAGGAATCAATCAGCCCCAGCATTTT
CASSIFAGINQPQHF
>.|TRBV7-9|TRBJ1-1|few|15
TGTGCCAGCAGCTTACTTGCAGTCATGAACACTGAAGCTTTCTTT
CASSLLAVMNTEAFF
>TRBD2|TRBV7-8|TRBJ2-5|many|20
TGTGCCAGCAGCTTATATAGGGTAGCGGGACTAGCGGGGGTCCAAGAGACCCAGTACTTC
CASSLYRVAGLAGVQETQYF
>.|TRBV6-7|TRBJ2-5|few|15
TGTGCCAGCAGTTACTCGAGGCTCCTCGGGGAGACCCAGTACTTC
CASSYSRLLGETQYF
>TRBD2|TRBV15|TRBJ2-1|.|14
TGTGCCACCAGCAGAGGAGCGGGGGGAAATGAGCAGTTCTTC
CATSRGAGGNEQFF
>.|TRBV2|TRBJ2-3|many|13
TGTGCCAGCAGTGAAGCGCAGTTCGATACGCAGTATTTT
CASSEAQFDTQYF
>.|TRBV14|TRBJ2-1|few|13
TGTGCCAGCAGCCAAGCACAGGGCGATGAGCAGTTCTTC
CASSQAQGDEQFF
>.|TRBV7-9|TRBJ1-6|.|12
TGTGCCAGCAGCTCCGAGGTGCCGACCCTCCACTTT
CASSSEVPTLHF
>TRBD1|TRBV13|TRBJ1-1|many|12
TGTGCCACCCGACAGGGAGTCGCTGAAGCTTTCTTT
CATRQGVAEAFF
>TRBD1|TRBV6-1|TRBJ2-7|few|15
TGTGCCAGCGGTCACCCCGGGACAGGGTCCTACGAGCAGTACTTC
CASGHPGTGSYEQYF
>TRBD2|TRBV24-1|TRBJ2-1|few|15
TGTGCCACCAGTAAGATAGCGGGAAAATACAATGAGCAGTTCTTC
CATSKIAGKYNEQFF
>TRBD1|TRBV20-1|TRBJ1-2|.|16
TGCAGTGCTCCTCTCCCCCCACAGGGGGCTGCCTATGGCTACACCTTC
CSAPLPPQGAAYGYTF
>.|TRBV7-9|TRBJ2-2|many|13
TGTGCCAGCCCAGATTCGAACACCGGGGAGCTGTTTTTT
CASPDSNTGELFF
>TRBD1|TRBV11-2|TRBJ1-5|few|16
TGTGCCAGCAGCTTTTCCGGGACAGGAGGTAATCAGCCCCAGCATTTT
CASSFSGTGGNQPQHF
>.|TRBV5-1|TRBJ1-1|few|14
TGCGCCAGCAGCTTAACGTTCATGAACACTGAAGCTTTCTTT
CASSLTFMNTEAFF
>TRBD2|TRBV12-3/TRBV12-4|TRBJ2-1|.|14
TGTGCCAGCAGCTATTCTAGCGGGGCATATGAGCAGTTCTTC
CASSYSSGAYEQFF
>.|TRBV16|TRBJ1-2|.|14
TGTGCCAGCAGCCAAGGGGGGAGCCTCTATGGCTACACCTTC
CASSQGGSLYGYTF
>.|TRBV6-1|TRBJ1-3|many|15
TGTGCCAGCAGTGGGGTTATAAACCCGGGAAACACCATATATTTT
CASSGVINPGNTIYF
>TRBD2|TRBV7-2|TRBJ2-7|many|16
TGTGCCAGCAGCTTAGATTGGACTAGCGGTACCTACGAGCAGTACTTC
CASSLDWTSGTYEQYF
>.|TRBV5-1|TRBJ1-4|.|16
TGCGCCAGCAGCTTAACCTCAGGGTCGACTAATGAAAAACTGTTTTTT
CASSLTSGSTNEKLFF